This TCR beta chain was identified during a study of cytomegalovirus exposure and HLA in healthy donors. Background on the study: Among the 370 or so donors who were genotyped, about 80% fell in the genetic ancestry cluster that is associated with self-reported Caucasian donors.

The CDR3 covers 15 residues. Germline V gene data show CDR1 as MDHEN and CDR2 as SYDVKM. Trimming took 5 bases from V and 1 from J; bases not matched to a gene: 5. In the PCR, 60 Vbeta and 13 Jbeta primers were used. Sequencing used immunoSEQ multiplex PCR; TCRdb keeps in-frame clones, though not all of them. The data hold around 140,000 clones, with 70% to 90% observed a single time. The specimen was PBMCs. The sequence came from a man in his forties in good health and CMV-seronegative. The chain uses TRBV28 and TRBJ1-5; 7 nucleotides line up with TRBD1. The CDR3 bases are TGTGCCAGCAGTGACAGGGTTGGAAGCAATCAGCCCCAGCATTTT. This gives the protein CASSDRVGSNQPQHF.